Here is one T cell receptor beta chain with its context. No cognate antigen has been identified for it. Qualities for individual bases were not recorded, and no much larger clone is one base off. The data were taken from a study of Ad26.COV2.S vaccination and SARS-CoV-2 variants (dated by TCRdb to the early 2020s). About the study as a whole: Donors in the vaccine arm were drawn from COV1001, a multicentre, randomized, double-blind, placebo-controlled phase I-IIa trial testing Ad26.COV2.S in healthy adults. Ad26.COV2.S was administered intramuscularly at 5 x 10^10 or 1 x 10^11 viral particles, either as a single shot or as two shots given 56 days apart. Sequencing of the TCRbeta repertoire served to evaluate the specificity and breadth of SARS-CoV-2-reactive T cell receptors following Ad26.COV2.S vaccination. A total of about 30 samples were included in the TCR-sequenced set, comprising about 20 Ad26.COV2.S vaccine recipients, 5 placebo recipients and 8 SARS-CoV-2 convalescent individuals. Trial participants were randomized into five groups of five, in which low-dose or high-dose Ad26.COV2.S was given once or twice, or placebo was given on both occasions. Investigators remained blinded to trial group allocation during experiments and outcome assessment. General findings and caveats noted by the study authors: Compared with placebo recipients, Ad26.COV2.S recipients showed higher spike-specific TCR breadth (P = 0.0014). Vaccine and placebo recipients had similar non-spike TCR breadth, a finding consistent with the vaccine containing only spike. Comparing responses between vaccine doses or regimens was not something the study was powered to do. The authors noted that the TCR breadth and depth analyses may have underestimated total T cell responses. After vaccination, substantial breadth of spike-specific CD8+ and CD4+ T cell responses was reported.

The immunoSEQ Assay was used to sequence TCRbeta CDR3 regions. After extraction, genomic DNA underwent amplification by bias-controlled multiplex PCR, followed by high-throughput sequencing. The original pipeline was this. To quantify the absolute abundance of each unique TCRbeta CDR3 region, sequences were collapsed and filtered. T cell fraction was estimated by normalizing TCRbeta template counts to usable DNA, which was measured by amplifying reference genes present in all nucleated cells. Repertoire TCRs were annotated as SARS-CoV-2-specific by exact matching of V gene, CDR3 amino acid sequence and J gene to a known reactive TCR set. The reference SARS-CoV-2 TCR set was derived from MIRA and filtered for enrichment in COVID-19-positive ImmuneCODE repertoires, a step that removed public or cross-reactive TCRs. Based on the MIRA antigens, annotated TCRs were further analysed at the level of specific ORF or position within ORF. Breadth was defined as the number of annotated unique rearrangements divided by the total number of unique productive rearrangements, and depth was defined as the summed frequency of the annotated unique rearrangements. Group comparisons of TCR breadth used two-sided Wilcoxon rank-sum tests. Entries here come from immuneACCESS through TCRdb and include only in-frame sequences with V and J called. Some clones fail to appear in such tables; in the studies checked, an unresolved V gene covers under half of the shortfall, and the cause of the remainder is unknown. V and J calls and clone size are copied from that table; D and trimming were computed from the DNA. This sample gives about 350,000 clones in total; approximately 85% of them show up just once. The top ten clones comprise 2.5% to 3.5% of the sample.

CDR1 and CDR2, per the germline V gene (reference sequence), are LGHDT and YNNKEL. Relative to germline, V is missing 1 base and J is missing 2 bases, with 21 bases of the junction outside any gene match. Measured from the cysteine to the phenylalanine, the CDR3 is 22 residues long. The retained sequence is limited to the CDR3, 66 bases, with the frame set at the first base. The sample's treatment or condition label is to be understood as: roughly 18 received Ad26.COV2.S at low or high dose, single or two shots; about 5 received placebo; per-sample allocation not given. Repertoires of vaccine and placebo recipients were sequenced from samples collected on day 63 after the first injection. Between 29 July and 7 August 2020, Cohort 1b enrolled some 25 adults aged 18-55 years at one site in Boston, USA. Ad26.COV2.S was a replication-incompetent adenovirus type 26 vector that expressed a prefusion-stabilized SARS-CoV-2 spike protein derived from the original Wuhan strain.

The sample was peripheral blood, taken in a trial of Ad26.COV2.S vaccine versus placebo. This clonotype was sampled from a person between 18 and 65 years old who received the Ad26.COV2.S COVID-19 vaccine or a placebo. The V gene is TRBV3-1 (or the pseudogene TRBV3-2) and the J gene is TRBJ2-1, with 9 middle bases fitting TRBD2. The CDR3 region: CASSQVPSGTSKGIGPYNEQFF. The nucleotides are TGTGCCAGCAGCCAAGTCCCGTCCGGGACTAGCAAGGGGATTGGGCCCTACAATGAGCAGTTCTTC.